This T cell receptor beta chain originates from a study of chemoradiotherapy in HPV16-positive cancers (dated 2022 in TCRdb). With regard to the full study: Candidate HPV-specific T-cell clones and common TCR motifs were defined by functional T-cell assays performed on cells from a couple of HPV16-positive patients. Whether T-cell immunity against the HPV oncoproteins E6 and E7 changes during chemoradiotherapy and whether survival is affected by this immunity were examined in the study. The candidate HPV-specific TCRs and motifs were subsequently tracked in TCR repertoires obtained from some 80 patients with HPV-related cancers.

About this clone itself: Its antigen specificity is not known. Per-nucleotide qualities are absent, and no much larger clonotype sits a single base away.

Repertoires were sampled multiple times during chemoradiotherapy, which allowed clonal expansion in the tumor microenvironment to be followed. Library prep was done by the immunoSEQ multiplex PCR assay. In its TCRdb copy, this immuneACCESS table keeps in-frame sequences only and misses some clones. Where compared with another copy, unresolved V genes explain less than half of these, and the others have no known cause. Within this sample are some 10,000 clones, with about four fifths of them counted one time only. Roughly 2.6% of the sample is in the top ten clones. Trimming accounts for 5 bases at V and 7 bases at J, while the number of junction bases matched to no gene is 3. Inclusive of the bounding cysteine and phenylalanine, the CDR3 is 12 residues long. Only the CDR3 portion is preserved as DNA: 36 bases, with reading frame beginning at the first base. The germline V gene (reference sequence) gives CDR1 as SEHNR and CDR2 as FQNEAQ.

Findings and caveats that apply to the study as a whole: Expansion of candidate HPV-specific clones and E7-related TCR motifs was observed in the tumor microenvironment during treatment, whereas no such expansion was observed for non-HPV-specific T cells. Among HPV16-positive patients, expansion of HPV-responsive T cells during chemoradiotherapy was associated with better recurrence-free survival. The functional definition of HPV-specific T cells came from only two HPV16-positive patients, and the survival association was reported for HPV16-positive patients.

Specimen: blood, collected from a patient who underwent chemoradiotherapy. The clonotype was recovered from a human donor with HPV-associated anogenital cancer. The V and J segments used are TRBV7-9 and TRBJ2-7; TRBD1 matches 9 bases in the middle. The CDR3 region: CASSQGQGEQYF. Read as DNA, the sequence is TGTGCCAGCAGCCAAGGACAGGGGGAGCAGTACTTC.